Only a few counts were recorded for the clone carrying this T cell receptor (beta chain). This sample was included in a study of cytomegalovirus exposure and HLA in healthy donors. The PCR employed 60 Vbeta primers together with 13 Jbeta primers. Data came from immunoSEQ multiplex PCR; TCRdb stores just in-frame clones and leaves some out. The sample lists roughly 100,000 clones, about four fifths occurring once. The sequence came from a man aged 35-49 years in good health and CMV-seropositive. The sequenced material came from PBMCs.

CDR3 protein: CAWRRGGGNTEAFF. The CDR3 DNA is TGTGCCTGGAGAAGAGGGGGGGGCAACACTGAAGCTTTCTTT. The chain couples TRBV30 to TRBJ1-1, with D maybe TRBD1 (6 bases). The germline V and J ends were trimmed by 3 bases and 2 bases, with 13 bases remaining between them. The CDR3 is made up of 14 amino acids. In germline, CDR1 is GTSNPN, CDR2 SVGIG (reference sequence).